Each of the 23 T cell receptor beta chains below was sequenced from the same sample in a study of shared clonotypes between healthy human individuals. Assay used: immunoSEQ multiplex PCR; TCRdb lists only in-frame clones, some missing. Among about 1.1 million clones listed, about 84% were seen once. The specimen was memory CD4+ T cells from PBMCs. Indicated subset: CD45RA-negative fraction. These receptors all stem from a man aged 18 to 35 in good health. Some clones in this sample may be carry-over from other donors' samples.

Turning to this clone: Different DNA sequences within this sample yield the same CDR3. V usage is TRBV6-5 and J usage is TRBJ2-1; D is perhaps TRBD2 (6 bases). CDR1 is MNHEY, CDR2 SVGAGI, per germline. The CDR3 has 13 residues. V lost 5 bases, J lost 7 bases, and 12 bases lay in between. The CDR3 nucleotides read TGTGCCAGCAGTCGGAGGGACTCTAATGAGCAGTTCTTC. This encodes CASSRRDSNEQFF.

V and J are TRBV27 and TRBJ2-4, with TRBD1 matching 8 bases. This CDR3 spans 13 amino acids. CDR1 and CDR2 (germline): MNHEY, SMNVEV (reference sequence). Trimming took 4 bases from V and 7 from J; bases not matched to a gene: 3. The CDR3 coding sequence is TGTGCCAGCAGTTCGAGGACAGGGAACATTCAGTACTTC. Translated: CASSSRTGNIQYF.

The genes are TRBV27 and TRBJ2-3; 10 bases agree with TRBD1. Unmatched junction bases numbered 5, after V lost 1 base and J lost 4 bases. The CDR3 totals 16 residues. The germline V gene encodes CDR1 MNHEY and CDR2 SMNVEV (reference sequence). The CDR3 sequence is CASSLWGQGSADTQYF. The DNA for the CDR3 is TGTGCCAGCAGTTTATGGGGACAGGGGAGTGCAGATACGCAGTATTTT.

In regard to this clone: The same CDR3 also results from other DNA sequences found in this sample. This sequence joins TRBV10-3 and TRBJ2-1; D is ambiguous. In germline, CDR1 is ENHRY, CDR2 SYGVKD. This CDR3 contains 14 residues. V was cut by 8 bases and J by 7 bases, with 18 bases left in between. The CDR3 DNA reads as TGTGCCATCTCAGCCGGAACCCCGAAAAATGAGCAGTTCTTC. This codes for CAISAGTPKNEQFF.

V is TRBV4-2 and J is TRBJ2-7, with 7 bases fitting TRBD2. In germline, CDR1 is LGHNA, CDR2 YNFKEQ. Trimming cost V 2 bases and J 4 bases; bases outside gene matches: 14. The CDR3 contains 17 residues. The CDR3 here is CASSQKLATEGSYEQYF. The CDR3 DNA sequence: TGTGCCAGCAGCCAAAAACTAGCGACCGAGGGTTCTTACGAGCAGTACTTC.

This clone came up a few times. The chain has TRBV4-2 and TRBJ1-6; D is uncertain. The CDR3 extends over 14 amino acids. V was clipped by 0 bases and J by 5 bases, with 5 bases between them. Germline V gene sequence: CDR1 LGHNA, CDR2 YNFKEQ. The chain's CDR3 is CASSQERDNSPLHF. CDR3 nucleotide sequence: TGTGCCAGCAGCCAAGAACGGGATAATTCACCCCTCCACTTT.

The chain recombines TRBV9 with TRBJ2-7, with 8 bases that match TRBD2. The CDR3 has 15 amino acids. Germline CDR1 reads SGDLS; CDR2 reads YYNGEE. With 6 bases clipped from V and 2 bases from J, the junction kept 10 bases outside the gene matches. CDR3 nucleotide sequence: TGTGCCAGCAACGACCCCGGGGGGGTCGCCTACGAGCAGTACTTC. Translating gives CASNDPGGVAYEQYF. Drawing the rest from reference TRBV9 and TRBJ2-7, the complete variable domain is DSGVTQTPKHLITATGQRVTLRCSPRSGDLSVYWYQQSLDQGLQFLIQYYNGEERAKGNILERFSAQQFPDLHSELNLSSLELGDSALYFCASNDPGGVAYEQYFGPGTRLTVT.

The chain carries TRBV7-3 and TRBJ2-2; TRBD1 is a possible D gene (7 bases). The CDR3 contains 14 residues. V dropped 2 bases and J dropped 6 bases, with 10 bases sitting between them. Germline lookup yields CDR1 SGHTA and CDR2 FQGTGA. The CDR3 reads CASSLDREAGELFF. CDR3 nucleotide sequence: TGTGCCAGCAGCTTAGACAGGGAGGCCGGGGAGCTGTTTTTT.

This chain connects TRBV5-6 to TRBJ2-5; TRBD1 aligns across 9 bases. Germline assignment: CDR1 SGHDT and CDR2 YYEEEE. CDR3 length: 15 amino acids. V lost 4 bases, J lost 1 base, and 5 bases stayed unmatched. CDR3 bases: TGTGCCAGCAGCAAGGGACAGGGTGGCCAAGAGACCCAGTACTTC. Its protein product is CASSKGQGGQETQYF.

Notes on this clone: Different DNA sequences within this sample yield the same CDR3. This chain joins TRBV28 and TRBJ1-1; D is unclear. This CDR3 is 13 amino acids long. The V and J ends lost 2 bases and 0 bases respectively, with 4 bases between them. Germline V CDR1 and CDR2: MDHEN, SYDVKM. CDR3 region: CASSLRLNTEAFF. The DNA of the CDR3 is TGTGCCAGCAGTTTACGGTTGAACACTGAAGCTTTCTTT.

V gene TRBV19 combines with J gene TRBJ1-4; D unclear. V lost 6 bases, J lost 1 base, and 9 bases lay in between. Germline V gene data show CDR1 as LNHDA and CDR2 as SQIVND (reference sequence). There are 14 residues in the CDR3. The DNA for the CDR3 is TGTGCCAGTAGCCCACAGCGAACTAATGAAAAACTGTTTTTT. This encodes CASSPQRTNEKLFF.

V usage is TRBV5-1 and J usage is TRBJ2-5; TRBD1 is a possible D gene (6 bases). The V end lost 5 bases, the J end lost 1 base, and 15 bases lay between the germline ends. Germline V gene data show CDR1 as SGHRS and CDR2 as YFSETQ. There are 15 residues in the CDR3. The CDR3 DNA reads as TGCGCCAGCAGTTATACCGGGACATTCCAAGAGACCCAGTACTTC. This encodes CASSYTGTFQETQYF. Together with reference TRBV5-1 and TRBJ2-5, the CDR3 gives the full variable domain: KAGVTQTPRYLIKTRGQQVTLSCSPISGHRSVSWYQQTPGQGLQFLFEYFSETQRNKGNFPGRFSGRQFSNSRSEMNVSTLELGDSALYLCASSYTGTFQETQYFGPGTRLLVL.

The chain recombines TRBV6-5 with TRBJ1-1; D is unresolved. Germline V gene sequence: CDR1 MNHEY, CDR2 SVGAGI. The CDR3 runs 15 residues. Trimming cost V 2 bases and J 1 base, with 11 bases left between them. CDR3 in amino acids: CASSYDRTRNTEAFF. The CDR3 DNA follows: TGTGCCAGCAGTTACGACCGAACAAGGAACACTGAAGCTTTCTTT.

This clone was counted a single time. The J gene is TRBJ2-7, the V gene TRBV11-2; a weak D match, TRBD2 (5 bases). The CDR3 spans 16 residues. Per germline, CDR1 SGHAT and CDR2 FQNNGV. Trimming took 6 bases from V and 3 from J, leaving 21 bases between them. The DNA of the CDR3 is TGTGCCAGCAGTAGTACGGGCGGAGGTCGGTACTACGAGCAGTACTTC. The encoded protein is CASSSTGGGRYYEQYF.

CDR3 residues: CASSRNGGDPQFF. CDR3 sequence (DNA): TGTGCCAGCTCGCGGAACGGAGGGGACCCGCAGTTCTTC. The chain combines TRBV18 with TRBJ2-1, with D perhaps TRBD2 (6 bases). Trimming cost V 6 bases and J 12 bases, with 18 bases left between them. The V gene's germline CDR1 is KGHSH and CDR2 LQKENI. The CDR3 length is 13 residues.

V and J are TRBV5-6 and TRBJ2-1, with D possibly matching TRBD2 (5 bases). This CDR3 is built from 12 residues. With 0 bases removed from V and 14 bases from J, the gap between germline ends came to 12 bases. Looked up from germline, CDR1 is SGHDT and CDR2 is YYEEEE. CDR3 protein: CASSLVEGVEFF. The CDR3 DNA reads TGTGCCAGCAGCTTGGTAGAGGGTGTTGAGTTCTTC.

On this clone: With only one base between it and a far larger clone, this is likely a read error. At the DNA level, this CDR3 is encoded by other sequences in the same sample as well. This chain connects TRBV4-1 to TRBJ2-2, with D possibly TRBD1 on 6 matching bases. This CDR3 is built from 16 residues. V lost 9 bases, J lost 2 bases, and 19 bases lay in between. Germline CDR1 reads MGHRA; CDR2 reads YSYEKL. The CDR3 coding sequence is TGCGCCAGTAGACAGGACATCGGGGTTAACACCGGGGAGCTGTTTTTT. Its protein product is CASRQDIGVNTGELFF.

This clone was detected only a few times. V and J are TRBV15 and TRBJ1-4; weak D call: TRBD1 (5 bases). The CDR3 has 14 residues. Trimming pared 5 bases from V and 7 bases from J, leaving 14 bases between. Germline V gene data show CDR1 as LNHNV and CDR2 as YYDKDF (reference sequence). The CDR3 spells CATSRPERGEKLFF. CDR3 nucleotides: TGTGCCACCAGCCGTCCCGAAAGGGGTGAAAAACTGTTTTTT.

This rearrangement joins TRBV28 to TRBJ2-6, with D unclear. Germline values: CDR1 MDHEN, CDR2 SYDVKM. The germline V and J ends were trimmed by 8 bases and 2 bases, with 13 bases remaining between them. This CDR3 has 15 residues. For the CDR3, the DNA is TGTGCCAGCCGACTGGCGACGGCTGGGGCCAACGTCCTGACTTTC. It specifies CASRLATAGANVLTF.

J is TRBJ2-7 and V is TRBV10-1; D remains unclear. The germline CDR1 and CDR2 sequences are WNHNN and SYGVQD (reference sequence). Trimming pared 9 bases from V and 7 bases from J, leaving 19 bases between. The CDR3 is 13 amino acids. This CDR3 reads CASAPDGYEEQYF. The CDR3, as DNA: TGCGCCAGTGCCCCAGACGGGTATGAGGAGCAGTACTTC.

With regard to this clone: The sample contains more than one DNA sequence encoding this CDR3. The V gene is TRBV6-1, the J gene TRBJ2-7; D remains ambiguous. V shed 2 bases and J shed 1 base, with 9 bases lying between them. From germline, CDR1 is MNHNS and CDR2 SASEGT. The CDR3 is 14 residues long. CDR3: CASSEPGTSYEQYF. The CDR3 nucleotides are TGTGCCAGCAGTGAACCGGGCACGTCCTACGAGCAGTACTTC.

In the case of this clone: One base away lies a much larger clone, so this may be a sequencing read error. V and J are TRBV2 and TRBJ1-2, with 10 bases lining up with TRBD1. This CDR3 has 14 residues. J lost 4 bases, V lost 5 bases, and 4 bases had no gene match. Germline values: CDR1 SNHLY, CDR2 FYNNEI. The CDR3 region is CASSSGTGVYGYTF. CDR3 sequence (DNA): TGTGCCAGCAGTTCCGGGACAGGGGTCTATGGCTACACCTTC. Combining the CDR3 with reference TRBV2 and TRBJ1-2 gives the whole variable domain EPEVTQTPSHQVTQMGQEVILRCVPISNHLYFYWYRQILGQKVEFLVSFYNNEISEKSEIFDDQFSVERPDGSNFTLKIRSTKLEDSAMYFCASSSGTGVYGYTFGSGTRLTVV.

This rearrangement joins TRBV6-5 to TRBJ2-7; 11 nucleotides match TRBD2. Germline V gene sequence: CDR1 MNHEY, CDR2 SVGAGI. V shed 6 bases and J 3 bases; nucleotides not matched to a gene: 4. This CDR3 spans 14 amino acids. The DNA for the CDR3 is TGTGCCAGCAGGGGGGGACTAGCGGACTACGAGCAGTACTTC. Its protein product is CASRGGLADYEQYF.